The TCR beta chain under discussion was sequenced for a study of T cell repertoires in cytomegalovirus infection. In its sample, this clonotype was seen a few times. V lost 4 bases, J lost 5 bases, and 8 bases stayed unmatched. The CDR3 has 15 amino acids. Germline CDR1 is SGHVS and CDR2 is FNYEAQ. TCRdb itself ran the reads through MiXCR, one entry per CDR3 protein. The sample lists roughly 300,000 distinct CDR3 sequences; around a tenth were seen once. This chain connects TRBV7-6 to TRBJ2-7, with 10 bases that match TRBD1. The receptor's source is a human donor in good health (CMV status not recorded). Some clones in this sample may be carry-over from other donors' samples. Sequenced sample: PBMCs. The CDR3 coding sequence is TGTGCCAGCAGCTCCCCGGGACAGGGGAAACACGAGCAGTACTTC. As protein: CASSSPGQGKHEQYF.